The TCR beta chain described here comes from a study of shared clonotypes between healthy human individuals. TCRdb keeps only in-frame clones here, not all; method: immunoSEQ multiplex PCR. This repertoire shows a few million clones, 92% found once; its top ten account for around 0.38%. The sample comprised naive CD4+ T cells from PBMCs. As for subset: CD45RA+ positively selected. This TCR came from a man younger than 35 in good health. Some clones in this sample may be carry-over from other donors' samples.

The CDR3 DNA reads TGCGCCAGCAGCCAATCCAAGACAGGGGTAGAGACCCAGTACTTC. It specifies CASSQSKTGVETQYF. The rearrangement uses TRBV4-3 and TRBJ2-5; TRBD1 agrees at 8 bases. The germline CDR1 and CDR2 sequences are LGHNA and YSLEER. The J segment lost 4 bases and the V segment lost 2 bases, leaving 6 bases of the junction unmatched. The CDR3 covers 15 residues.